This is a list of T cell receptor beta chains from one sample in a study of T-cell reconstitution after alpha-beta-depleted transplantation in children. TCRdb passed the PCR reads through MiXCR, listing each CDR3 protein once. The sample lists 300,000 or so distinct CDR3 sequences; around 25% were seen once. Here the sequenced sample was PBMCs, mostly from graft donor cells, taken 180 days after TCRalphabeta/CD19-depleted stem cell transplant. Receptor source: a male patient younger than 18 who had a stem cell transplant for acute lymphoblastic leukemia, so the T cells may come from the graft donor. Both conserved end residues are part of each CDR3. D genes are given only for firm matches. Clone size is shown for a subset of rows, as once, few, many or a class of expanded clone.

v_gene	len	d_gene	abundance	j_gene	CDR3aa	CDR3nt
TRBV20-1	12	TRBD2	.	TRBJ2-1	CSASGRAGEQFF	TGCAGTGCTAGCGGGAGGGCGGGTGAGCAGTTCTTC
TRBV7-4	16	.	.	TRBJ1-1	CVSSLRSRLENTEAFF	TGTGTCAGCAGCTTGCGGTCAAGACTTGAGAACACTGAAGCTTTCTTT
TRBV18	15	.	few	TRBJ2-7	CASGLQTGPSYEQYF	TGTGCCAGCGGCCTCCAGACAGGCCCATCCTACGAGCAGTACTTC
TRBV3-1	16	TRBD1	few	TRBJ1-5	CASSQGTGELSQPQHF	TGTGCCAGCAGCCAAGGGACAGGGGAGTTGAGTCAGCCCCAGCATTTT
TRBV3-1	15	TRBD1	.	TRBJ2-5	CASSWGTGSQETQYF	TGTGCCAGCAGCTGGGGGACAGGCTCTCAAGAGACCCAGTACTTC
TRBV2	14	.	.	TRBJ2-5	CASSAAEPQETQYF	TGTGCCAGCAGTGCGGCGGAACCCCAAGAGACCCAGTACTTC
TRBV7-2	22	.	once	TRBJ2-7	CASSTVTGGSGLKGTSPYEQYF	TGTGCCAGCAGCACCGTGACAGGGGGTAGCGGATTGAAAGGGACTAGTCCCTACGAGCAGTACTTC
TRBV24-1	13	.	.	TRBJ2-3	CATGAGYTDTQYF	TGTGCCACCGGGGCAGGCTACACAGATACGCAGTATTTT
TRBV7-3	17	TRBD2	.	TRBJ2-5	CASTLGLVAGPPETQYF	TGTGCCAGCACCCTTGGTTTGGTAGCGGGACCCCCAGAGACCCAGTACTTC
TRBV20-1	15	TRBD2	few	TRBJ2-1	CSARFSGSKHNEQFF	TGCAGTGCTAGGTTTAGCGGGAGTAAGCACAATGAGCAGTTCTTC
TRBV3-1	17	.	.	TRBJ2-7	CASSQEMARTSSYEQYF	TGTGCCAGCAGCCAAGAGATGGCTAGGACAAGCTCCTACGAGCAGTACTTC
TRBV5-1	15	.	few	TRBJ1-4	CASSLSSGSGEKLFF	TGCGCCAGCAGCTTATCATCCGGGAGTGGCGAAAAACTGTTTTTT
TRBV5-5	15	.	.	TRBJ2-1	CASSFREGRRNEQFF	TGTGCCAGCAGCTTTCGTGAAGGGCGTAGGAATGAGCAGTTCTTC
TRBV7-9	16	TRBD2	few	TRBJ2-5	CASSFKPSGDQETQYF	TGTGCCAGCAGCTTTAAGCCTAGCGGGGACCAAGAGACCCAGTACTTC
TRBV4-1	15	.	few	TRBJ2-1	CASSQVGGSYNEQFF	TGCGCCAGCAGCCAAGTGGGCGGATCCTACAATGAGCAGTTCTTC
TRBV20-1	13	.	few	TRBJ2-1	CSASLGVHNEQFF	TGCAGTGCTAGTTTGGGGGTTCACAATGAGCAGTTCTTC
TRBV7-8	18	TRBD2	.	TRBJ2-1	CASSPPGLAGGPYNEQFF	TGTGCCAGCAGTCCCCCGGGACTAGCGGGAGGTCCCTACAATGAGCAGTTCTTC
TRBV27	13	.	.	TRBJ2-1	CASSSLIVNEQFF	TGTGCCAGCAGTTCCCTTATTGTCAATGAGCAGTTCTTC
TRBV4-1	18	TRBD2	few	TRBJ2-5	CASKPQPGTSGAKGTQYF	TGCGCCAGCAAGCCCCAACCGGGGACTAGCGGGGCGAAAGGGACCCAGTACTTC
TRBV5-1	16	TRBD1	many	TRBJ1-1	CASSIRNTGANTEAFF	TGCGCCAGCAGCATCCGCAACACAGGGGCGAACACTGAAGCTTTCTTT
TRBV18	15	TRBD2	few	TRBJ2-7	CASSPHLAGGHEQYF	TGTGCCAGCTCACCGCACCTAGCGGGAGGGCACGAGCAGTACTTC
TRBV4-2	15	TRBD2	.	TRBJ2-7	CASSTQGLAPYEQYF	TGTGCCAGCAGCACCCAGGGACTAGCGCCCTACGAGCAGTACTTC
TRBV5-1	19	.	.	TRBJ2-7	CASAWTGGLIAGGPYEQYF	TGCGCCAGCGCATGGACAGGGGGCCTCATAGCGGGAGGGCCGTACGAGCAGTACTTC
TRBV4-1	19	TRBD2	.	TRBJ2-5	CASSPGLAGTPGEKETQYF	TGCGCCAGCAGCCCGGGACTAGCGGGTACGCCGGGTGAAAAAGAGACCCAGTACTTC
TRBV4-1	15	.	.	TRBJ2-2	CASSSRGSNTGELFF	TGCGCCAGCAGCTCCCGGGGGTCGAACACCGGGGAGCTGTTTTTT
TRBV12-3/TRBV12-4	14	TRBD1	many	TRBJ2-5	CASSIRQGAETQYF	TGTGCCAGCAGTATAAGACAGGGGGCGGAGACCCAGTACTTC